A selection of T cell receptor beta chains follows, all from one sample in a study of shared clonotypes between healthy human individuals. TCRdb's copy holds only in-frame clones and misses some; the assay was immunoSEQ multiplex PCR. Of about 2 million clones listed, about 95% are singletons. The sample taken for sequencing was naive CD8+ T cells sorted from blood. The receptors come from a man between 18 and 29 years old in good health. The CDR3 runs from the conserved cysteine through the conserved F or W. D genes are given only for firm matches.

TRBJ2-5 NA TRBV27 TGTGCCAGCAGTTTGGCTTTATTTGGGGAGACCCAGTACTTC CASSLALFGETQYF
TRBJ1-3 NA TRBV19 TGTGCCAGTAGTATAGTGGGAAACACCATATATTTT CASSIVGNTIYF
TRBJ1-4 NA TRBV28 TGTGCCAGCAGTTTACAGGGCACGGAAAAACTGTTTTTT CASSLQGTEKLFF
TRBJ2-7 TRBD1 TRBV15 TGTGCCACCAGCGTTGTCGGGACAGTTTTTTCCTACGAGCAGTACTTC CATSVVGTVFSYEQYF
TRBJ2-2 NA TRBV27 TGTGCCAGCAGTTTCGTTTCCGGGGAGCTGTTTTTT CASSFVSGELFF
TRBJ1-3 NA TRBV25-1 TGTGCCAGCAGTGAATACGACTTCAGCTCTGGAAACACCATATATTTT CASSEYDFSSGNTIYF
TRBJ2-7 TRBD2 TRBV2 TGTGCCAGCAGTGAAACCCCGGGACTAGCGGGCCCGACCTCCTACGAGCAGTACTTC CASSETPGLAGPTSYEQYF
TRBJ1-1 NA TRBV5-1 TGCGCCAGCAGCTTCAACAAAAACACTGAAGCTTTCTTT CASSFNKNTEAFF
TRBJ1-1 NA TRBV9 NA CASSVGGGNTEALF
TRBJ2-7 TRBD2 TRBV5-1 TGCGCCAGCAGCATCCGGACTAGCGGAAGCTCCTACGAGCAGTACTTC CASSIRTSGSSYEQYF
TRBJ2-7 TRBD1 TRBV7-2 TGTGCCAGCAGCAACCACCGATCACCGGGACAGGGGTTCGAGCAGTACTTC CASSNHRSPGQGFEQYF
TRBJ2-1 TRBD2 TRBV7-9 TGTGCCAGCAGCATGACTAGCGGGAGGATATATGAGCAGTTCTTC CASSMTSGRIYEQFF
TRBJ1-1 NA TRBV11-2 TGTGCCAGCAGCTTAGAATGGCGGATGAACACTGAAGCTTTCTTT CASSLEWRMNTEAFF
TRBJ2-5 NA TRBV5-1 TGCGCCAGCAGCCCGTGGCCTAACATCCAAGAGACCCAGTACTTC CASSPWPNIQETQYF
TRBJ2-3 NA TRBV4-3 TGCGCCAGCAGCCAAGAGGGGAGAAGGGATACGCAGTATTTT CASSQEGRRDTQYF